The 22 T cell receptor beta chains below all came from one sample that was sequenced in a study of regulatory T cells in long-lasting Graves disease. Sequencing libraries for TCR beta were prepared with iRepertoire HTBI primers and Arm-PCR of CDR3 regions. MiXCR was run by TCRdb on the multiplex PCR reads, yielding one entry per CDR3 protein. The sample yields fewer than 350,000 distinct CDR3 sequences, 15% to 20% seen once. Time point denoted: newly diagnosed GD, antithyroid drugs for less than 3 months. PBMC RNA served as the TCR library source. The material was peripheral blood mononuclear cells (PBMCs), obtained at new diagnosis, from a patient treated with antithyroid drugs. All receptors derive from a female donor with Graves disease.

This clonotype has a count of ten or more. The chain couples TRBV10-3 to TRBJ2-5; possible D gene TRBD2, 5 bases. The germline CDR1 and CDR2 sequences are ENHRY and SYGVKD. Trimming stripped 7 bases from V and 4 bases from J, with 13 bases between. The CDR3 sequence is 13 residues long. The chain's CDR3 is CAIMAEESETQYF. The CDR3 DNA sequence: TGTGCCATCATGGCGGAGGAGTCAGAGACCCAGTACTTC.

There are many counts of this clonotype. This rearrangement joins TRBV11-1 to TRBJ2-3; TRBD1 aligns across 10 bases. The CDR3 runs 14 residues. Per the germline V gene, CDR1 is SGHAT and CDR2 is FQDESV (reference sequence). After removal of 5 bases from V and 6 bases from J, the junction contained 5 bases not matched to a gene. For the CDR3, the DNA is TGTGCCAGCAGCAGGACAGGGGGAGGTGATACGCAGTATTTT. Protein: CASSRTGGGDTQYF.

The rearrangement joins TRBV5-1 to TRBJ2-5; no definite D call. The V end was cut by 0 bases, the J end by 5 bases, with 14 bases between. Germline-derived CDR1 and CDR2 are SGHRS and YFSETQ. This CDR3 is built from 15 residues. The chain's CDR3 is CASSLGDSVRETQYF. The CDR3 DNA reads as TGCGCCAGCAGCTTGGGTGACTCCGTTAGGGAGACCCAGTACTTC. Complete variable domain (other parts from reference TRBV5-1 and TRBJ2-5): KAGVTQTPRYLIKTRGQQVTLSCSPISGHRSVSWYQQTPGQGLQFLFEYFSETQRNKGNFPGRFSGRQFSNSRSEMNVSTLELGDSALYLCASSLGDSVRETQYFGPGTRLLVL.

As to this clonotype: A much larger clone differs by one base, so this may be a read error. The chain joins TRBV7-8 to TRBJ2-1; 13 nucleotides line up with TRBD2. The V and J ends lost 3 bases and 10 bases, in that order; junction bases with no gene match: 6. The CDR3 is 15 residues long. Germline V gene lookup returns CDR1 SGHVS and CDR2 FQNEAQ. In nucleotides, the CDR3 is TGTGCCAGCAGCTTCCGGACTAGCGGGAGTGAAGAGCAGTTCTTC. Translating it yields CASSFRTSGSEEQFF.

This clonotype occurred a few times. The chain recombines TRBV24-1 with TRBJ2-2; TRBD2 might be the D (6 bases). From germline, CDR1 is KGHDR and CDR2 SFDVKD. Trimming cost V 5 bases and J 3 bases, with 9 bases left between them. The CDR3 covers 14 residues. CDR3 sequence (DNA): TGTGCCACCAGTGGGGGAGGATACACCGGGGAGCTGTTTTTT. Protein: CATSGGGYTGELFF.

In this sample, this clonotype turned up a few times. A much larger clone sits a single nucleotide away, making a read error possible. The chain links TRBV28 to TRBJ2-5; D is ambiguous. The CDR3 extends over 13 amino acids. V was pared by 4 bases and J by 3 bases, with 9 bases between. Germline V gives CDR1 MDHEN, CDR2 SYDVKM. The CDR3: CASSSAPEETQYF. The CDR3 coding sequence is TGTGCCAGCAGTTCAGCCCCCGAAGAGACCCAGTACTTC.

This clonotype was recorded many times. The CDR3 reads CASTQRGGGTEAFF. As DNA, the CDR3 is TGTGCCAGCACCCAAAGGGGCGGTGGCACTGAAGCTTTCTTT. The chain links TRBV2 to TRBJ1-1; tentative D call: TRBD1 (5 bases). Germline CDR1 SNHLY, CDR2 FYNNEI. The V end lost 7 bases, the J end lost 4 bases, and 16 bases lay between the germline ends. The CDR3 is made up of 14 amino acids.

This clonotype turned up a few times. CDR3 bases: TGCGCCAGCAGCTCGTGGACAGGGGTCACACTCTATGGCTACACCTTC. Its translation is CASSSWTGVTLYGYTF. The gene calls are TRBV5-1 and TRBJ1-2; TRBD1 agrees at 9 bases. V trimming: 3 bases; J trimming: 4 bases; junction bases outside the gene matches: 10. The germline gives CDR1 SGHRS, CDR2 YFSETQ. The CDR3 runs to 16 residues.

The rearrangement links TRBV6-2 or TRBV6-3 to TRBJ2-7, with 8 bases aligning to TRBD2. V dropped 2 bases and J dropped 5; count of bases not matched to a gene: 11. The CDR3 loop spans 16 amino acids. Germline lookup yields CDR1 MNHEY and CDR2 SVGEGT. CDR3: CASSYTGKRERDEQYF. CDR3 nucleotides: TGTGCCAGCAGTTACACCGGGAAGCGGGAGAGGGACGAGCAGTACTTC.

Of note for this clonotype: This likely stems from a read error, as it lies one base from a far larger clone. This chain joins TRBV28 and TRBJ2-1; 12 bases line up with TRBD2. The J call may be wrong; the DNA end is better matched by TRBJ2-3. This CDR3 is built from 17 residues. CDR1 is MDHEN and CDR2 is SYDVKM in the germline V gene. CDR3 region: CASSLSLAGGPGDMQYF. The CDR3 DNA follows: TGTGCCAGCAGTTTATCTCTAGCGGGAGGGCCCGGGGATATGCAGTATTTT.

This clonotype was seen repeatedly, ten times or more. CDR3 amino acids: CASSQEGALGTSSYEQYF. The CDR3 bases are TGCGCCAGCAGCCAAGAAGGGGCCCTGGGGACAAGCTCCTACGAGCAGTACTTC. The genes are TRBV4-1 and TRBJ2-7; the D gene is possibly TRBD1 (6 bases). From germline, CDR1 is MGHRA and CDR2 YSYEKL. Trimming shortened V by 0 bases and J by 0 bases, and 18 bases separated the two germline ends. The CDR3 totals 18 residues.

This clonotype is labeled as medium-sized. This rearrangement joins TRBV2 to TRBJ1-1; D might be TRBD1 (5 bases). The CDR3 totals 13 residues. Trimming cost V 8 bases and J 1 base, with 11 bases left between them. Germline assignment: CDR1 SNHLY and CDR2 FYNNEI. The CDR3 DNA reads as TGTGCCAGCGAAGGGGTAACGAACACTGAAGCTTTCTTT. This gives the protein CASEGVTNTEAFF.

The table lists this clonotype with many counts. This chain joins TRBV14 and TRBJ2-7; possibly TRBD1 for D (5 bases). Germline-derived CDR1 and CDR2 are SGHDN and FVKESK. The V end lost 2 bases, the J end lost 7 bases, and 21 bases lay between the germline ends. The CDR3 has 16 residues. The CDR3, as DNA: TGTGCCAGCAGCCAAAGGGGATGGACCGTCGGTGGTGAGCAGTACTTC. This gives the protein CASSQRGWTVGGEQYF.

This clonotype has at least ten counts. The rearrangement links TRBV28 to TRBJ1-5; D is unclear. This CDR3 is 16 amino acids long. Trimming took 3 bases from V and 4 from J, leaving 16 bases between them. CDR1 and CDR2 (germline): MDHEN, SYDVKM. CDR3 sequence (DNA): TGTGCCAGCAGTTTTCTATCAAACAGAGGGAATCAGCCCCAGCATTTT. It is translated as CASSFLSNRGNQPQHF.

The genes are TRBV2 and TRBJ2-5; 9 bases line up with TRBD1. The last part of the DNA fits TRBJ2-7 better; the J call may be wrong. CDR1 SNHLY and CDR2 FYNNEI come from the germline V gene. The CDR3 runs to 13 residues. The CDR3 sequence: CAVPGTGPYEQYF. CDR3 DNA sequence: TGTGCCGTCCCCGGGACAGGGCCCTACGAGCAGTACTTC.

This clonotype appeared many times. The chain couples TRBV5-1 to TRBJ1-5; a possible D gene is TRBD1 (5 bases). The CDR3 is 15 amino acids. V lost 4 bases and J lost 0, with 11 bases in between. The germline V gene encodes CDR1 SGHRS and CDR2 YFSETQ. CDR3 DNA: TGCGCCAGCAGCCCAGACAGTCATAGCAATCAGCCCCAGCATTTT. Encoded protein: CASSPDSHSNQPQHF.

This clonotype was detected ten times or more. The J gene is TRBJ2-1, the V gene TRBV3-1; 10 bases match TRBD2. The germline gives CDR1 LGHDT, CDR2 YNNKEL (reference sequence). The CDR3 consists of 14 residues. V dropped 5 bases and J dropped 7; count of bases not matched to a gene: 5. CDR3 nucleotide sequence: TGTGCCAGCAGCAGGGGACTAGCGAGAAATGAGCAGTTCTTC. The encoded protein is CASSRGLARNEQFF.

This clonotype occurred a few times. This rearrangement joins TRBV20-1 to TRBJ2-3; 10 bases align to TRBD2. Germline V gene data show CDR1 as DFQATT and CDR2 as SNEGSKA (reference sequence). V shed 3 bases and J 2 bases; nucleotides not matched to a gene: 11. CDR3 length equals 17 residues. The CDR3 DNA sequence: TGCAGTGCTAGGGGCTCTAGGACTAGCGGCAACACAGATACGCAGTATTTT. This translates into CSARGSRTSGNTDTQYF.

This clonotype showed up many times. The V and J genes are TRBV7-2 and TRBJ2-5; 7 nucleotides agree with TRBD1. V lost 2 bases, J lost 2 bases, and 8 bases stayed unmatched. The CDR3 contains 16 residues. The germline CDR1 and CDR2 sequences are SGHTA and FQGNSA. For the CDR3, the DNA is TGTGCCAGCAGCTTACTCGGGACAGCTATACAAGAGACCCAGTACTTC. Translated: CASSLLGTAIQETQYF.

This clonotype was detected ten times or more. The chain combines TRBV20-1 with TRBJ2-2; D gene ambiguous. This CDR3 has 11 amino acids. The V end was cut by 7 bases, the J end by 7 bases, with 10 bases between. Per the germline V gene, CDR1 is DFQATT and CDR2 is SNEGSKA (reference sequence). CDR3 region: CSVAGGGELFF. CDR3 coding DNA: TGCAGTGTAGCTGGTGGCGGGGAGCTGTTTTTT.

For this clonotype: A much bigger clone sits one base away, suggesting this may be a read error. The chain combines TRBV27 with TRBJ2-7; tentatively, D is TRBD1 or TRBD2 (6 bases each). This CDR3 has 17 residues. The germline gives CDR1 MNHEY, CDR2 SMNVEV (reference sequence). The V end lost 4 bases, the J end lost 3 bases, and 22 bases lay between the germline ends. DNA for the CDR3: TGTGCCAGCAGTTCTAGGGGTGGGGGCAGGGACTTCTACGAGCAGTACTTC. It specifies CASSSRGGGRDFYEQYF.

This clonotype came up many times. The CDR3 spells CASSLRRTSGLYNEQFF. As DNA, the CDR3 is TGTGCCAGCAGTCTACGCAGGACTAGCGGTCTCTACAATGAGCAGTTCTTC. V and J are TRBV6-1 and TRBJ2-1; 10 bases line up with TRBD2. V lost 5 bases to trimming and J lost 3 bases; unmatched junction nucleotides: 10. This CDR3 region has 17 residues. The germline V gene encodes CDR1 MNHNS and CDR2 SASEGT.